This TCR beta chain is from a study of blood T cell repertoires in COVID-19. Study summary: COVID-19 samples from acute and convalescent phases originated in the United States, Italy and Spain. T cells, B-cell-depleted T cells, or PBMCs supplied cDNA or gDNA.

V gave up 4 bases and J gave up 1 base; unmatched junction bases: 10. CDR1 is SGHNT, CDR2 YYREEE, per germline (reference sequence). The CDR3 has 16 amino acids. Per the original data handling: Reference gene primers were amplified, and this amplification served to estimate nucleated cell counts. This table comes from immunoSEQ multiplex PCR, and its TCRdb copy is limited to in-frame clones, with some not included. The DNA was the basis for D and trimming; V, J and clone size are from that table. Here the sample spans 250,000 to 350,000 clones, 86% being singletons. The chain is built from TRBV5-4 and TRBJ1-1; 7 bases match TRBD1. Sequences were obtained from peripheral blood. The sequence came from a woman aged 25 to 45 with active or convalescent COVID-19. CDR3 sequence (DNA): TGTGCCAGCAGCCCTACCCGACAGGGATGGAACACTGAAGCTTTCTTT. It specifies CASSPTRQGWNTEAFF.